The entry below describes one T cell receptor beta chain. The data belong to a study of shared clonotypes between healthy human individuals. Assay: immunoSEQ multiplex PCR; the TCRdb copy retains only in-frame clones and omits some. Here the sample spans under 850,000 clones, over 55% being singletons. The CDR3 runs 14 residues. Between the trimmed V and J ends, which lost 5 bases and 3 bases, there was a span of 11 bases. Per the germline V gene, CDR1 is SEHNR and CDR2 is FQNEAQ (reference sequence). The chain links TRBV7-9 to TRBJ2-1; D is possibly TRBD2 (5 bases). This clonotype was sampled from a woman aged 25 to 39 in good health. Sequencing used memory CD4+ T cells sorted from blood. The subset here: CD45RA-negative fraction. The CDR3 DNA follows: TGTGCCAGCAGCATTACCGGGAACTACAATGAGCAGTTCTTC. This encodes CASSITGNYNEQFF.